This T cell receptor (beta chain) was recovered during a study of breast tumors, draining lymph nodes, adjacent tissues. The lymph nodes were axillary draining lymph nodes from breast cancer patients. Trimming removed 5 bases from V and 4 bases from J; junction bases left unmatched: 4. Germline-derived CDR1 and CDR2 are MNHEY and SMNVEV (reference sequence). The CDR3 consists of 14 residues. Each CDR3 protein gets one entry after TCRdb re-called the multiplex PCR reads with MiXCR. The sample has approximately 140,000 distinct CDR3 sequences; approximately 32% are singletons. J is TRBJ2-5 and V is TRBV27, with 10 bases matching TRBD1. The sequence was collected from a female donor with breast cancer. Some clones in this sample may be carry-over from other donors' samples. Source material: axillary lymph node tissue. The CDR3 sequence is CASSARTGGETQYF. The CDR3 DNA reads as TGTGCCAGCAGTGCCCGGACAGGGGGAGAGACCCAGTACTTC.